The 27 T cell receptor beta chains reported below all come from one sample, sequenced in a study of CD8+CD57+ T cells in acquired aplastic anemia. TCR beta VDJ and CDR3 profiles were obtained from a genomic DNA template. MiXCR was run by TCRdb on the reads, yielding one entry per CDR3 protein. The data show 50,000 to 70,000 distinct CDR3 sequences, less than 65% seen once. The specimen was sorted CD4+, CD8+, or CD8+CD57+ T cells (not recorded which) from PBMCs. Receptor source: a human donor in good health, serving as a control.

The V gene is TRBV12-5, the J gene TRBJ2-7; no reliable D call. This CDR3 comprises 14 residues. The V end was cut by 2 bases, the J end by 4 bases, with 12 bases between. CDR1 is LGHNT and CDR2 is FRNRAP in the germline V gene. Here the CDR3 DNA reads TGTGCTAGTGGTTTGCTAGACCGCCCTTACGAGCAGTACTTC. It yields the protein CASGLLDRPYEQYF.

In its sample, this clonotype was seen once. V and J are TRBV10-3 and TRBJ2-3; TRBD1 agrees at 7 bases. Germline V gives CDR1 ENHRY, CDR2 SYGVKD. This CDR3 region has 14 residues. Trimming took 3 bases from V and 7 from J; bases not matched to a gene: 7. The CDR3 sequence: CAISESQGVNTQYF. The CDR3 nucleotides read TGTGCCATCAGTGAAAGCCAGGGGGTAAATACGCAGTATTTT.

To note about this clonotype: One junction end disagrees with the germline gene, perhaps due to a read error. The rearrangement links TRBV10-3 to TRBJ1-3; no clear D gene. CDR1 and CDR2 (germline): ENHRY, SYGVKD. The CDR3 runs 13 residues. The CDR3 DNA sequence: TGTGCCAGCAGTGCCGCCCTTGGAAACACCATATATTTT. This gives the protein CASSAALGNTIYF.

V is TRBV6-1 and J is TRBJ2-7; D is perhaps TRBD1 or TRBD2 (5 bases each). CDR3 length: 14 residues. The germline gives CDR1 MNHNS, CDR2 SASEGT. V lost 6 bases, J lost 2 bases, and 14 bases lay in between. The CDR3 nucleotides read TGTGCCAGCAGACACCCGGGACGTACCTACGAGCAGTACTTC. The encoded protein is CASRHPGRTYEQYF.

The V call is TRBV7-2, the J call TRBJ1-5, with D hard to call. The CDR3 is made up of 13 amino acids. V shed 6 bases and J shed 3 bases, with 9 bases lying between them. The germline gives CDR1 SGHTA, CDR2 FQGNSA. The CDR3 loop is CASRLTINQPQHF. The CDR3 DNA sequence: TGTGCCAGCAGACTCACTATCAATCAGCCCCAGCATTTT.

Within the sample, this clonotype is medium-sized. The chain combines TRBV25-1 with TRBJ2-3; 11 nucleotides align to TRBD2. V was clipped by 4 bases and J by 3 bases; unmatched bases: 6. Germline CDR1 and CDR2: MGHDK and SYGVNS. The CDR3 covers 16 residues. CDR3 nucleotides: TGTGCCAGCAGTGTAATCTGGACTAGCGGGACAGATACGCAGTATTTT. It yields the protein CASSVIWTSGTDTQYF.

The chain combines TRBV19 with TRBJ1-2, with D perhaps matching TRBD1 (5 bases). The V end was cut by 11 bases, the J end by 6 bases, with 16 bases between. The CDR3 extends over 12 amino acids. The germline gives CDR1 LNHDA, CDR2 SQIVND (reference sequence). The chain's CDR3 is CAARGTVNGYTF. CDR3 coding DNA: TGTGCCGCCCGAGGGACGGTGAATGGCTACACCTTC.

This clonotype was seen at least ten times. The J gene is TRBJ2-7, the V gene TRBV11-2; 10 nucleotides agree with TRBD2. Germline CDR1 is SGHAT and CDR2 is FQNNGV. The J segment lost 4 bases and the V segment lost 5 bases, leaving 14 bases of the junction unmatched. The CDR3 is made up of 17 amino acids. CDR3 region: CASSPILGGLAFYEQYF. The CDR3 DNA is TGTGCCAGCAGCCCAATCCTTGGGGGACTAGCGTTTTACGAGCAGTACTTC.

There are a few counts of this clonotype. The rearrangement uses TRBV27 and TRBJ2-3, with TRBD2 matching 15 bases. Unmatched junction bases numbered 11, after V lost 4 bases and J lost 3 bases. Per the germline V gene, CDR1 is MNHEY and CDR2 is SMNVEV (reference sequence). The CDR3 loop spans 19 amino acids. CDR3 region: CASSSPGLAGGVGTDTQYF. In DNA form, the CDR3 reads TGTGCCAGCAGTTCGCCGGGACTAGCGGGAGGAGTTGGGACAGATACGCAGTATTTT.

At least ten counts were recorded for this clonotype. The rearrangement joins TRBV2 to TRBJ2-2; D possibly corresponds to TRBD1 (5 bases). The CDR3 sequence is 15 residues long. V was trimmed by 6 bases and J by 1 base, leaving 12 bases between them. Per the germline V gene, CDR1 is SNHLY and CDR2 is FYNNEI. The CDR3: CASRIDRKNTGELFF. The CDR3, as DNA: TGTGCCAGCAGAATCGACAGAAAGAACACCGGGGAGCTGTTTTTT.

The chain couples TRBV2 to TRBJ1-2; perhaps TRBD1 as D (6 bases). The CDR3 is 13 residues long. Trimming took off 6 bases at V and 4 bases at J, with 12 bases between the two ends. In germline, CDR1 is SNHLY, CDR2 FYNNEI. The CDR3 sequence: CASRATGSYGYTF. Here the CDR3 DNA reads TGTGCCAGCAGGGCTACAGGGTCCTATGGCTACACCTTC.

The chain uses TRBV7-6 and TRBJ1-2; D unresolved. The CDR3 extends over 14 amino acids. From germline, CDR1 is SGHVS and CDR2 FNYEAQ. V gave up 4 bases and J gave up 4 bases, with 13 bases separating them. CDR3 amino acids: CASSSDQRGYGYTF. For the CDR3, the DNA is TGTGCCAGCAGCTCCGACCAGCGTGGCTATGGCTACACCTTC.

This clonotype was detected once. V gene TRBV2 combines with J gene TRBJ1-1; D is uncertain. This CDR3 is 11 amino acids long. Deletions cut 7 bases from V and 2 bases from J, with 5 bases between. The germline V gene encodes CDR1 SNHLY and CDR2 FYNNEI. The CDR3 region is CASTGNTEAFF. The CDR3 region has the DNA TGTGCCAGCACCGGTAACACTGAAGCTTTCTTT.

The V and J genes are TRBV7-9 and TRBJ2-7, with D possibly matching TRBD1 (6 bases). Trimming stripped 5 bases from V and 3 bases from J, with 11 bases between. Germline-derived CDR1 and CDR2 are SEHNR and FQNEAQ (reference sequence). The CDR3 covers 13 residues. This CDR3 is CASSMTGVYEQYF. The DNA for the CDR3 is TGTGCCAGCAGCATGACAGGCGTCTACGAGCAGTACTTC.

There are many counts of this clonotype. The chain employs TRBV27 and TRBJ2-3; 11 positions match TRBD2. Germline V gene sequence: CDR1 MNHEY, CDR2 SMNVEV (reference sequence). The V and J ends lost 5 bases and 4 bases, in that order; junction bases with no gene match: 11. The CDR3 is 17 residues long. In nucleotides, the CDR3 is TGTGCCAGCAGTATGATAGCGGGAGGGGTCGGCCCAGATACGCAGTATTTT. As protein: CASSMIAGGVGPDTQYF.

On this clonotype: The CDR3 ends on some other residue instead of the conserved phenylalanine or tryptophan, so this is likely a read error. The J gene is TRBJ2-7, the V gene TRBV27, with D unclear. The germline CDR1 and CDR2 sequences are MNHEY and SMNVEV (reference sequence). The CDR3 totals 13 residues. The V and J ends lost 3 bases and 2 bases respectively, with 8 bases between them. DNA for the CDR3: TGTGCCAGCAGTTTTACAACAGCCTACGAGCAGTACTCC. Its protein product is CASSFTTAYEQYS.

This chain connects TRBV5-1 to TRBJ2-2, with D possibly being TRBD2 (6 bases). The CDR3 loop spans 16 amino acids. The germline V gene encodes CDR1 SGHRS and CDR2 YFSETQ. The V end lost 3 bases, the J end lost 6 bases, and 18 bases lay between the germline ends. Here the CDR3 DNA reads TGCGCCAGCAGCTCGGACCCGGGGACTGTTTCCGGGGAGCTGTTTTTT. It specifies CASSSDPGTVSGELFF.

This clonotype has ten or more counts. This could be a read error, since a much larger clone is one nucleotide away. This chain links TRBV7-9 with TRBJ1-1; D ambiguous. Trimming removed 3 bases at V and 4 bases at J, with 12 bases between. Germline CDR1 and CDR2: SEHNR and FQNEAQ (reference sequence). The CDR3 totals 14 residues. In nucleotides, the CDR3 is TGTGCCAGCAGCTTTGGAGGGCTTGTCACTGAAGCTTTCTTT. Protein sequence: CASSFGGLVTEAFF.

This clonotype came up a few times. The gene calls are TRBV2 and TRBJ2-3; D remains ambiguous. Germline CDR1 and CDR2: SNHLY and FYNNEI. The length of the CDR3 is 12 residues. V was clipped by 6 bases and J by 3 bases, with 7 bases between them. CDR3 coding DNA: TGTGCCAGCAGCTCCGGGACAGATACGCAGTATTTT. Its translation is CASSSGTDTQYF. The variable domain in full, with the rest retrieved from reference TRBV2 and TRBJ2-3, is EPEVTQTPSHQVTQMGQEVILRCVPISNHLYFYWYRQILGQKVEFLVSFYNNEISEKSEIFDDQFSVERPDGSNFTLKIRSTKLEDSAMYFCASSSGTDTQYFGPGTRLTVL.

Remarks on this clonotype: An end of the junction does not agree with germline; a read error may underlie this. This chain connects TRBV5-4 to TRBJ2-7, with 9 bases identical to TRBD1. Germline V CDR1 and CDR2: SGHNT, YYREEE (reference sequence). The CDR3 length is 15 residues. This CDR3 reads CASSNRDRVYNERYF. For the CDR3, the DNA is TGTGCCAGCAGCAACCGGGACAGGGTTTACAATGAGCGGTACTTC.

This clonotype has just a few counts. The V gene is TRBV25-1, the J gene TRBJ2-7, with TRBD2 as a possible D gene (6 bases). The J call may not be correct, given that the DNA end is closer to TRBJ2-1. This CDR3 region has 13 residues. CDR1 is MGHDK, CDR2 SYGVNS, per germline. The CDR3 bases are TGTGCCAGCAGTGAATCGCGGAGGGACGGGCAGTTCTTC. Protein: CASSESRRDGQFF.

The gene calls are TRBV11-2 and TRBJ2-7, with D uncertain. The CDR3 is 14 amino acids. CDR1 SGHAT and CDR2 FQNNGV come from the germline V gene. Trimming took off 2 bases at V and 2 bases at J, with 10 bases between the two ends. CDR3 sequence reads: CASSLQTSTYEQYF. DNA of the CDR3: TGTGCCAGCAGCTTACAGACAAGCACCTACGAGCAGTACTTC.

This clonotype appeared a few times. This chain connects TRBV11-1 to TRBJ2-3; D might be TRBD2 (5 bases). The germline gives CDR1 SGHAT, CDR2 FQDESV (reference sequence). CDR3 length: 15 residues. V lost 1 base and J 0 bases, leaving 8 bases between the germline ends. As DNA, the CDR3 is TGTGCCAGCAGCTTAGGTAGCGCCAGCACAGATACGCAGTATTTT. Protein: CASSLGSASTDTQYF.

The V call is TRBV10-3, the J call TRBJ1-5; D not resolved. Germline assignment: CDR1 ENHRY and CDR2 SYGVKD. CDR3 size: 16 residues. Trimming removed 2 bases from V and 5 bases from J, with 16 bases in between. The CDR3 loop reads CAISEREGTGDQPQHF. The CDR3 nucleotides read TGTGCCATCAGTGAGCGTGAGGGCACGGGAGATCAGCCCCAGCATTTT.

The chain carries TRBV24-1 and TRBJ2-3; no clear D. In germline, CDR1 is KGHDR, CDR2 SFDVKD. The CDR3 covers 13 residues. V lost 4 bases and J lost 7, with 11 bases in between. CDR3 nucleotides: TGTGCCACCAGTGAGCCGGGCCTAAATACGCAGTATTTT. This codes for CATSEPGLNTQYF.

The rearrangement uses TRBV10-3 and TRBJ2-7, with D perhaps being TRBD1 or TRBD2 (6 bases each). V was trimmed by 5 bases and J by 0 bases, leaving 14 bases between them. The CDR3 covers 15 residues. Germline CDR1 reads ENHRY; CDR2 reads SYGVKD. CDR3 amino acids: CAISRGPDTSYEQYF. The CDR3 DNA reads as TGTGCCATCAGTCGGGGGCCCGACACCTCCTACGAGCAGTACTTC.

V gene TRBV29-1 combines with J gene TRBJ2-1; no clear D gene. CDR3 length equals 8 residues. Germline V lookup: CDR1 SQVTM, CDR2 ANQGSEA. Trimming cost V 3 bases and J 9 bases, with 0 bases left between them. CDR3 sequence: CSVDEQFF. CDR3 nucleotides: TGCAGCGTTGATGAGCAGTTCTTC.